What follows are 20 T cell receptor beta chains derived from one specimen sequenced in a study of T cells in Graves' hyperthyroidism and ophthalmopathy. TCR beta CDR3 region amplification was performed from RNA transcripts. An initial round of RT-PCR targeting the TCR CDR3 relied on the HTBI primer set. TCRdb itself ran the multiplex PCR reads through MiXCR, one entry per CDR3 protein. The sample includes 550,000 to 700,000 distinct CDR3 sequences, about 15% of them seen just once. The specimen sequenced was blood. These receptors came from a woman aged 40 to 55 with Graves' ophthalmopathy.

The chain has TRBV7-3 and TRBJ2-2; 15 bases line up with TRBD2. With 3 bases clipped from V and 7 bases from J, the junction kept 3 bases outside the gene matches. CDR3 length: 16 residues. Looked up from germline, CDR1 is SGHTA and CDR2 is FQGTGA. The CDR3 sequence: CASSFGLAGGYGELFF. Written as DNA, the CDR3 is TGTGCCAGCAGCTTTGGACTAGCGGGAGGGTACGGGGAGCTGTTTTTT.

J is TRBJ1-1 and V is TRBV25-1; TRBD1 might be the D (5 bases). The CDR3 runs 14 residues. V dropped 3 bases and J dropped 3 bases, with 11 bases sitting between them. The V gene's germline CDR1 is MGHDK and CDR2 SYGVNS. The CDR3 DNA follows: TGTGCCAGCAGTGAGGGAGGGACGGACACTGAAGCTTTCTTT. This translates into CASSEGGTDTEAFF.

V and J are TRBV24-1 and TRBJ2-1, with D tentatively TRBD2 (6 bases). CDR1 and CDR2 (germline): KGHDR, SFDVKD. This CDR3 contains 16 residues. V shed 4 bases and J shed 5 bases, with 17 bases lying between them. The CDR3: CATSESGLNNNNEQFF. CDR3 DNA sequence: TGTGCCACCAGTGAATCGGGACTGAACAATAACAATGAGCAGTTCTTC.

This clonotype has a count of ten or more. V and J are TRBV12-3 or TRBV12-4 and TRBJ1-5, with a tentative D call TRBD1 (5 bases). The CDR3 is 14 amino acids. Trimming stripped 6 bases from V and 6 bases from J, with 15 bases between. CDR3 amino acids: CASSSGLGTQPQHF. CDR3 nucleotides: TGTGCCAGCAGCTCAGGGTTAGGAACTCAGCCCCAGCATTTT.

This chain uses TRBV12-3 or TRBV12-4 with TRBJ2-7; 8 nucleotides agree with TRBD2. Trimming took 3 bases from V and 4 from J; bases not matched to a gene: 8. CDR3 length: 15 amino acids. The CDR3 spells CASSFSSGYKYEQYF. DNA for the CDR3: TGTGCCAGCAGTTTTTCTAGCGGGTACAAGTACGAGCAGTACTTC.

Ten or more counts support this clonotype. This rearrangement joins TRBV12-3 or TRBV12-4 to TRBJ1-5, with D unclear. With 1 base removed from V and 3 bases from J, the gap between germline ends came to 7 bases. The CDR3 sequence is 14 residues long. The CDR3 region has the DNA TGTGCCAGCAGTTTAGGAGGGATCAATCAGCCCCAGCATTTT. Translating it yields CASSLGGINQPQHF.

In its sample, this clonotype was seen many times. This chain joins TRBV20-1 and TRBJ2-7, with 11 bases aligning to TRBD2. Trimming at V came to 0 bases and at J to 4 bases, leaving 8 bases not matched to a gene. From germline, CDR1 is DFQATT and CDR2 SNEGSKA (reference sequence). The length of the CDR3 is 16 residues. The DNA of the CDR3 is TGCAGTGCTAGAGATCAGACGGGGACTAGCGGTTACGAGCAGTACTTC. This gives the protein CSARDQTGTSGYEQYF.

This clonotype was recorded at least ten times. The chain combines TRBV10-2 with TRBJ2-4, with no clear D. The CDR3 spans 13 residues. Germline CDR1 reads WSHSY; CDR2 reads SAAADI. V lost 3 bases, J lost 7 bases, and 10 bases lay in between. The CDR3 spells CASSEVGGNIQYF. The CDR3 DNA reads as TGCGCCAGCAGTGAAGTAGGTGGGAACATTCAGTACTTC.

In its sample, this clonotype was seen many times. The gene calls are TRBV12-3 or TRBV12-4 and TRBJ2-5, with 8 bases that match TRBD2. Losses at the gene ends were 10 bases for V and 5 bases for J; bases not matched to a gene: 21. The CDR3 spans 17 residues. CDR3 residues: CATQPGTSGIAGETQYF. Here the CDR3 DNA reads TGTGCCACTCAACCCGGGACTAGTGGAATTGCGGGCGAGACCCAGTACTTC.

At least ten counts were recorded for this clonotype. The V gene is TRBV19, the J gene TRBJ1-2, with a possible D match to TRBD1 (6 bases). The CDR3 has 12 amino acids. V was pared by 6 bases and J by 5 bases, with 10 bases between. Germline values: CDR1 LNHDA, CDR2 SQIVND (reference sequence). This CDR3 reads CASRGARYGYTF. Here the CDR3 DNA reads TGTGCCAGTAGGGGGGCGCGGTATGGCTACACCTTC.

This clonotype showed up many times. The rearrangement uses TRBV19 and TRBJ2-7, with a weak D call TRBD2 (5 bases). Per germline, CDR1 LNHDA and CDR2 SQIVND (reference sequence). The V gene lost 2 bases and the J gene lost 0 bases, with 11 bases spanning the gap. CDR3 length equals 15 residues. The CDR3 region has the DNA TGTGCCAGTAGTATACCAAGCGGCCGCTCCTACGAGCAGTACTTC. Translating gives CASSIPSGRSYEQYF.

In this sample, this clonotype turned up many times. The V and J genes are TRBV5-6 and TRBJ2-7; 7 nucleotides line up with TRBD2. CDR3 length: 15 residues. Germline loops: CDR1 SGHDT, CDR2 YYEEEE. V shed 4 bases and J 0 bases; nucleotides not matched to a gene: 7. The CDR3: CASSPARDYSYEQYF. CDR3 DNA: TGTGCCAGCAGCCCAGCGAGGGACTACTCCTACGAGCAGTACTTC.

This clonotype was counted ten times or more. The chain uses TRBV3-1 and TRBJ1-2; TRBD1 matches at 7 bases. V shed 0 bases, J shed 4 bases, and the junction held 5 bases outside the gene matches. Germline V gene lookup returns CDR1 LGHDT and CDR2 YNNKEL (reference sequence). The CDR3 has 15 residues. In DNA form, the CDR3 reads TGTGCCAGCAGCCAAGACCTGGGACAGACCTATGGCTACACCTTC. The encoded protein is CASSQDLGQTYGYTF.

The chain employs TRBV5-6 and TRBJ1-1, with a weak D call TRBD1 (5 bases). CDR3 length equals 14 residues. Germline V gives CDR1 SGHDT, CDR2 YYEEEE. Deletions cut 0 bases from V and 3 bases from J, with 9 bases between. DNA for the CDR3: TGTGCCAGCAGCTTGGCCTTAGGGGACACTGAAGCTTTCTTT. It codes for CASSLALGDTEAFF.

There are many counts of this clonotype. J is TRBJ2-7 and V is TRBV7-9; 7 positions match TRBD1. V shed 5 bases, J shed 2 bases, and the junction held 9 bases outside the gene matches. Germline-derived CDR1 and CDR2 are SEHNR and FQNEAQ (reference sequence). The CDR3 has 15 residues. The CDR3 sequence is CASSPPRDSTYEQYF. The DNA of the CDR3 is TGTGCCAGCAGCCCACCCCGGGACAGCACCTACGAGCAGTACTTC.

This clonotype came up many times. The chain employs TRBV4-1 and TRBJ2-7, with 7 positions matching TRBD2. CDR1 is MGHRA, CDR2 YSYEKL, per germline. The length of the CDR3 is 16 residues. Trimming cost V 4 bases and J 0 bases; bases outside gene matches: 9. The CDR3 sequence is CASSRLAPALSYEQYF. The CDR3 DNA follows: TGCGCCAGCAGCCGACTAGCCCCCGCTCTCTCCTACGAGCAGTACTTC.

Concerning this clonotype itself: A junction boundary mismatches the germline segment, possibly from a read error. V gene TRBV6-4 combines with J gene TRBJ1-1; no definite D call. The CDR3 is 13 amino acids. Germline CDR1 and CDR2: MRHNA and SNTAGT. Here the CDR3 DNA reads TGTGTCAGCAGTGAAGACATGAACACTGAAGCTTTCTTT. Translated, it gives CVSSEDMNTEAFF.

This clonotype was seen repeatedly, ten times or more. The V call is TRBV27, the J call TRBJ1-1; 7 positions agree with TRBD1. After removal of 6 bases from V and 5 bases from J, the junction contained 9 bases not matched to a gene. Germline V lookup: CDR1 MNHEY, CDR2 SMNVEV (reference sequence). The CDR3 runs to 14 residues. CDR3 DNA: TGTGCCAGCAGGTACACAGGGGTTAGTACTGAAGCTTTCTTT. Translation gives CASRYTGVSTEAFF.

This clonotype has ten or more counts. The chain uses TRBV11-3 and TRBJ1-1; 7 bases align to TRBD1. Germline V CDR1 and CDR2: SGHNT, YENEEA. The CDR3 consists of 12 residues. Germline trimming cut 0 bases from V and 10 bases from J; bases unmatched to any gene: 2. DNA of the CDR3: TGTGCCAGCAGCTTAGAGGCAGGGGGAGCTTTCTTT. This sequence encodes CASSLEAGGAFF.

This clonotype was picked up many times. The DNA of the CDR3 is TGTGCTAGTGGTTTGTCGGGCTTCGACGGCGAGCAGTACTTC. As protein: CASGLSGFDGEQYF. V is TRBV12-5 and J is TRBJ2-7; D is undetermined. The ends were cut back, 2 bases at V and 6 bases at J, with 14 bases in the middle. The CDR3 extends over 14 amino acids. The germline V gene has CDR1 LGHNT and CDR2 FRNRAP.